These 14 T cell receptor beta chains originate from one sample sequenced in a study of CD8+CD57+ T cells in acquired aplastic anemia. In patients chosen for sequencing, flow cytometry had shown CD8+CD57+ cell expansion. Using genomic DNA as the template, TCR beta VDJ and CDR3 profiling was carried out. TCRdb fed the reads into MiXCR, producing one record per CDR3 protein. The table includes about 260,000 distinct CDR3 sequences, approximately 86% detected once. The source material was sorted CD4+, CD8+, or CD8+CD57+ T cells (not recorded which) from PBMCs. Every receptor here comes from a human donor with aplastic anemia.

This CDR3 reads CASSSSGDGTDTQYF. CDR3 nucleotides: TGTGCCAGCAGCTCCTCGGGGGACGGCACAGATACGCAGTATTTT. This sequence joins TRBV7-8 and TRBJ2-3, with D possibly being TRBD2 (6 bases). Per germline, CDR1 SGHVS and CDR2 FQNEAQ. V was clipped by 4 bases and J by 1 base, with 12 bases between them. The CDR3 sequence is 15 residues long.

This clonotype was observed once. The V gene is TRBV12-3 or TRBV12-4, the J gene TRBJ2-1; TRBD1 aligns across 8 bases. After removal of 3 bases from V and 5 bases from J, the junction contained 6 bases not matched to a gene. The CDR3 contains 15 residues. DNA for the CDR3: TGTGCCAGCAGTTTCCGGGACAGGCTAAACAATGAGCAGTTCTTC. Protein: CASSFRDRLNNEQFF.

The chain is built from TRBV11-3 and TRBJ1-1, with D perhaps matching TRBD1 (5 bases). The CDR3 spans 15 residues. V lost 0 bases and J 5 bases, leaving 13 bases between the germline ends. Germline V CDR1 and CDR2: SGHNT, YENEEA. This CDR3 is CASSLELTVVTEAFF. In DNA form, the CDR3 reads TGTGCCAGCAGCTTAGAACTGACAGTGGTGACTGAAGCTTTCTTT. Variable domain in full (rest from reference TRBV11-3 and TRBJ1-1): EAGVVQSPRYKIIEKKQPVAFWCNPISGHNTLYWYLQNLGQGPELLIRYENEEAVDDSQLPKDRFSAERLKGVDSTLKIQPAELGDSAVYLCASSLELTVVTEAFFGQGTRLTVV.

The J gene is TRBJ2-5, the V gene TRBV29-1; tentatively, D is TRBD1 or TRBD2 (7 bases each). V lost 0 bases and J 5 bases, leaving 22 bases between the germline ends. The CDR3 runs to 17 residues. Looked up from germline, CDR1 is SQVTM and CDR2 is ANQGSEA. CDR3 sequence: CSVEDPGRGRNLETQYF. CDR3 bases: TGCAGCGTTGAAGATCCTGGGAGGGGGCGCAACCTCGAGACCCAGTACTTC.

As to this clonotype: The junction differs from germline at one of its ends, possibly a read error. The rearrangement joins TRBV7-8 to TRBJ2-3; D tentatively fits TRBD1 or TRBD2 (5 bases each). This CDR3 region has 13 residues. CDR1 is SGHVS and CDR2 is FQNEAQ in the germline V gene. The CDR3 loop reads CASGYHSDGTAHF. For the CDR3, the DNA is TGTGCCAGCGGGTATCATTCAGACGGGACGGCGCATTTT. The variable domain in full, completed from reference TRBV7-8 and TRBJ2-3, reads GAGVSQSPRYKVAKRGQDVALRCDPISGHVSLFWYQQALGQGPEFLTYFQNEAQLDKSGLPSDRFFAERPEGSVSTLKIQRTQQEDSAVYLCASGYHSDGTAHFGPGTRLTVL.

The rearrangement joins TRBV9 to TRBJ1-3; 7 bases fit TRBD1. The CDR3 length is 15 residues. V was clipped by 5 bases and J by 4 bases; unmatched bases: 9. From germline, CDR1 is SGDLS and CDR2 YYNGEE. CDR3 in amino acids: CASSATGAAGNTIYF. The CDR3 coding sequence is TGTGCCAGCAGTGCCACAGGGGCGGCAGGAAACACCATATATTTT.

A remark on this clonotype: This CDR3 is missing its conserved last phenylalanine or tryptophan, likely due to a read error. The chain recombines TRBV7-8 with TRBJ1-4, with TRBD1 as a possible D gene (5 bases). Germline V gene data show CDR1 as SGHVS and CDR2 as FQNEAQ. The CDR3 loop spans 17 amino acids. Trimming shortened V by 5 bases and J by 4 bases, and 20 bases separated the two germline ends. The CDR3 loop reads CASSESSGQQINEKLFL. Here the CDR3 DNA reads TGTGCCAGCAGCGAGTCTTCAGGACAACAAATTAATGAAAAACTGTTTCTT.

The V gene is TRBV2, the J gene TRBJ2-5; maybe TRBD1 (6 bases). Germline values: CDR1 SNHLY, CDR2 FYNNEI. The CDR3 sequence is 15 residues long. The V gene lost 8 bases and the J gene lost 5 bases, with 21 bases spanning the gap. CDR3 loop: CASEVEGGIGETQYF. For the CDR3, the DNA is TGTGCCAGCGAAGTAGAAGGGGGTATAGGGGAGACCCAGTACTTC. Full variable domain (missing parts from reference TRBV2 and TRBJ2-5): EPEVTQTPSHQVTQMGQEVILRCVPISNHLYFYWYRQILGQKVEFLVSFYNNEISEKSEIFDDQFSVERPDGSNFTLKIRSTKLEDSAMYFCASEVEGGIGETQYFGPGTRLLVL.

The CDR3 loop reads CASRQRGRGLNYSLHF. In nucleotides, the CDR3 is TGTGCCAGCAGGCAACGGGGCAGGGGTCTTAATTATTCCCTCCACTTT. The rearrangement uses TRBV2 and TRBJ1-6, with D tentatively TRBD1 (6 bases). The CDR3 contains 16 residues. The V end was cut by 6 bases, the J end by 14 bases, with 26 bases between. Germline V gene lookup returns CDR1 SNHLY and CDR2 FYNNEI.

This clonotype was counted a few times. This chain connects TRBV29-1 to TRBJ1-2; D uncertain. The V end lost 4 bases, the J end lost 0 bases, and 15 bases lay between the germline ends. The CDR3 has 15 residues. From germline, CDR1 is SQVTM and CDR2 ANQGSEA. The CDR3: CSVGFDVSTNYGYTF. In nucleotides, the CDR3 is TGCAGCGTTGGTTTTGACGTCAGCACTAACTATGGCTACACCTTC. Full variable domain (outside the CDR3, taken from reference TRBV29-1 and TRBJ1-2): SAVISQKPSRDICQRGTSLTIQCQVDSQVTMMFWYRQQPGQSLTLIATANQGSEATYESGFVIDKFPISRPNLTFSTLTVSNMSPEDSSIYLCSVGFDVSTNYGYTFGSGTRLTVV.

A word on this clonotype: A read error may account for a junction end that differs from germline. The J gene is TRBJ2-4, the V gene TRBV7-3; D is possibly TRBD2 (5 bases). Germline assignment: CDR1 SGHTA and CDR2 FQGTGA. This CDR3 has 12 residues. The CDR3, as DNA: TGTGCCAGCAGCGGAGGTGGGAACATTCACTTCTTC. Translation: CASSGGGNIHFF.

This chain connects TRBV7-9 to TRBJ2-1; D gene unclear. The CDR3 spans 14 residues. The V gene lost 1 base and the J gene lost 8 bases, with 12 bases spanning the gap. CDR1 SEHNR and CDR2 FQNEAQ come from the germline V gene (reference sequence). CDR3 sequence: CASSLGSLGDEQFF. The DNA for the CDR3 is TGTGCCAGCAGCTTAGGCAGCCTAGGAGATGAGCAGTTCTTC. The variable domain in full, with the rest retrieved from reference TRBV7-9 and TRBJ2-1, is DTGVSQNPRHKITKRGQNVTFRCDPISEHNRLYWYRQTLGQGPEFLTYFQNEAQLEKSRLLSDRFSAERPKGSFSTLEIQRTEQGDSAMYLCASSLGSLGDEQFFGPGTRLTVL.

The chain is built from TRBV7-9 and TRBJ1-2; D gene ambiguous. Germline CDR1 is SEHNR and CDR2 is FQNEAQ (reference sequence). The CDR3 covers 15 residues. The V end was cut by 3 bases, the J end by 14 bases, with 25 bases between. CDR3 DNA: TGTGCCAGCAGCTTCCGGACTAGCGGCGGCTACAACGAGACCTTC. Translation: CASSFRTSGGYNETF.

The V call is TRBV7-2, the J call TRBJ2-1, with D possibly matching TRBD2 (6 bases). The ends were cut back, 4 bases at V and 4 bases at J, with 17 bases in the middle. Per germline, CDR1 SGHTA and CDR2 FQGNSA. CDR3 size: 16 residues. The CDR3 sequence: CASSSSGTRYYNEQFF. CDR3 nucleotide sequence: TGTGCCAGCAGCTCTTCCGGGACTCGTTATTACAATGAGCAGTTCTTC.